The T cell receptor beta chain described here comes from a study of T cell repertoires in aging, cancer and after chemotherapy. The wider study: Six age groups, ranging from 30 or younger to 70 or older, included the donors.

Trimming left V 0 bases short and J 8 bases short, with 13 bases between. The CDR3 sequence is 14 residues long. Germline CDR1 is LNHNV and CDR2 is YYDKDF (reference sequence). Amplification of TCR beta used genomic DNA extracted from peripheral blood. A mixed TRB-A/B primer pool amplified rearranged TRB by multiplex touch-down PCR. TCRdb reanalysed the multiplex PCR reads using MiXCR and keeps one entry per CDR3 protein. This table holds about 9,800 distinct CDR3 sequences, around 40% found once. This clonotype was detected a few times. The sample taken for sequencing was blood. This sequence originates from a human donor in good health. The chain uses TRBV15 and TRBJ1-1; D is unresolved. CDR3 nucleotide sequence: TGTGCCACCAGCAGAGATCTACTGGAGACGGAAGCTTTCTTT. It codes for CATSRDLLETEAFF.